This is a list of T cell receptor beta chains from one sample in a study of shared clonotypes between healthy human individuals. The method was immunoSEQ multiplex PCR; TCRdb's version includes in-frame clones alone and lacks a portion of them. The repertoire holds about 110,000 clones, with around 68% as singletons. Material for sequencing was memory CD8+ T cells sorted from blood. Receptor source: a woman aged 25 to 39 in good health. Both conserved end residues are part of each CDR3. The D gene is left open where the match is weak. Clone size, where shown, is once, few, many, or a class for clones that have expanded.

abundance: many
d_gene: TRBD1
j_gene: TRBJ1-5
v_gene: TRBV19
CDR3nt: TGTGCCAGTGTCCGGGACAGGGGTTCTAGCAATCAGCCCCAGCATTTT
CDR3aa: CASVRDRGSSNQPQHF

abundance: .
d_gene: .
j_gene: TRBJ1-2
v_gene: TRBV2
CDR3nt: TGTGCCAGCATCAGGACGTCAGGTGGCTACACCTTC
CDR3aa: CASIRTSGGYTF

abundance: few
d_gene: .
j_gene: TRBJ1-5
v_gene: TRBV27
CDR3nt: TGTGCCAGCAGTTTAGTAGGAGGAGTATCCAATCAGCCCCAGCATTTT
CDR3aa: CASSLVGGVSNQPQHF

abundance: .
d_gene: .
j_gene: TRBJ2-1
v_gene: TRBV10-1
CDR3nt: TGCGCCAGCAGTGAGTCGTCAGACTGGGGCAGGGTCAGCAATGAGCAGTTCTTC
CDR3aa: CASSESSDWGRVSNEQFF

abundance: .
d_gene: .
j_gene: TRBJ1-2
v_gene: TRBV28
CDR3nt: TGTGCCAGCAGTTTGGGCAGGGGTTCTCCTATCTATGGCTACACCTTC
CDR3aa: CASSLGRGSPIYGYTF

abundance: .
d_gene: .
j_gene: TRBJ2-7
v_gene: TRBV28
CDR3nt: TGTGCCTCCGCCGCGGCGCGCGAGCAGTACTTC
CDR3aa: CASAAAREQYF

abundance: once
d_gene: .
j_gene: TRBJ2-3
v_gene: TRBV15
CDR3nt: TGTGCCACCAGCAGAGATCGTTACTCCTATAGCACAGATACGCAGTATTTT
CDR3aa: CATSRDRYSYSTDTQYF

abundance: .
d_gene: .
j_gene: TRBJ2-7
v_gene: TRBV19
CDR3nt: TGTGCCAGTAGAGGGTCAGTCTCCTACGAGCAGTACTTC
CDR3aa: CASRGSVSYEQYF

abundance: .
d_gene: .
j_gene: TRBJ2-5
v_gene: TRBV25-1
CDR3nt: TGTGCCAGCAGTGATAAGGCCTGGGCGGGAGAGACCCAGTACTTC
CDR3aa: CASSDKAWAGETQYF

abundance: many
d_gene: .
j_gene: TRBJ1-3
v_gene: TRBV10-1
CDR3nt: TGCGCCTCCCAAGGCCGGGAGACTGGAAACACCATATATTTT
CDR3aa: CASQGRETGNTIYF

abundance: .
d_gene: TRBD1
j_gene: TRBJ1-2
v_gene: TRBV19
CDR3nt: TGTGCCAGTAGTATGTGGACAGGGGGCTACTATGGCTACACCTTC
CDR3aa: CASSMWTGGYYGYTF

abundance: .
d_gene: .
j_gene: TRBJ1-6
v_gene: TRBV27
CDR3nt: TGTGCCAGCAGTTTTAGGGGAACCTATAATTCACCCCTCCACTTT
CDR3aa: CASSFRGTYNSPLHF

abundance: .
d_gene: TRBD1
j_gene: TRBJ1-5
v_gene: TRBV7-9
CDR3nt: TGTGCCAGCAGTCCACAGGGGGCAGGCAATCAGCCCCAGCATTTT
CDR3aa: CASSPQGAGNQPQHF

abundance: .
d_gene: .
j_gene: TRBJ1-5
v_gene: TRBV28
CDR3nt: TGTGCCAGCAGTTTTCCGTCAGTTGGTTTTTGGAGGGCTAGCAATCAGCCCCAGCATTTT
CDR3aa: CASSFPSVGFWRASNQPQHF

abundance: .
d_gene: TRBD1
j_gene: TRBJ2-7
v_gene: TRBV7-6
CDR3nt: TGTGCCAGCAGAAGGGACAGCGACTACGAGCAGTACTTC
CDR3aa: CASRRDSDYEQYF